This TCR beta chain was retrieved from a study of shared clonotypes between healthy human individuals. Germline lookup yields CDR1 SGHNT and CDR2 YYREEE (reference sequence). This CDR3 spans 16 amino acids. The junction had 3 bases not matched to a gene; V was cut back by 0 bases and J by 0 bases. Some clones are missing from TCRdb's copy, which holds only in-frame ones; the method was immunoSEQ multiplex PCR. The sample has about 2 million clones, about 95% seen once. CD45RO negativity and positive selection for CCR7 defined naive CD8 cells, a population that excluded terminally differentiated effector memory CD45RA+ cells.

The chain employs TRBV5-4 and TRBJ1-1, with TRBD1 matching 9 bases. The sequence came from a young man in good health. Input material: naive CD8+ T cells sorted from blood. CDR3 nucleotides: TGTGCCAGCAGCTTGGCGGGGACAGGGATGAACACTGAAGCTTTCTTT. Translating gives CASSLAGTGMNTEAFF.